These 7 T cell receptor beta chains share one sample of origin, sequenced in a study of blood T cell repertoires in COVID-19 (dated by TCRdb to 2019 to 2021). Libraries were built with the immunoSEQ multiplex PCR assay. The table comes from immuneACCESS by way of TCRdb, which keeps in-frame sequences with V and J called. Part of the clones is missing from these tables; in studies checked, under half for an unresolved V gene and the rest for unknown reasons. The sample includes some 450,000 clones, with about 90% observed a single time. The top ten constitute more than 0.7% of the sample. Material: peripheral blood. These TCRs come from a man between 18 and 29 years old with COVID-19, enrolled during active disease.

The rearrangement joins TRBV6-5 to TRBJ2-3; 8 bases are shared with TRBD2. CDR1 and CDR2 from the germline V gene are MNHEY and SVGAGI. Trimming cost V 7 bases and J 5 bases; bases outside gene matches: 8. This CDR3 is 14 amino acids long. The CDR3 loop is CASTPGLAGDTQYF. In DNA form, the CDR3 reads TGTGCCAGCACCCCGGGTCTAGCGGGAGATACGCAGTATTTT.

The CDR3 loop is CASSLAVGRPEKLFF. The CDR3 DNA reads as TGCGCCAGCAGCTTGGCGGTAGGGAGGCCCGAAAAACTGTTTTTT. The chain recombines TRBV5-1 with TRBJ1-4; D gene ambiguous. The V gene's germline CDR1 is SGHRS and CDR2 YFSETQ. V was pared by 0 bases and J by 8 bases, with 14 bases between. The CDR3 has 15 amino acids. Full variable domain (remainder filled in from reference TRBV5-1 and TRBJ1-4): KAGVTQTPRYLIKTRGQQVTLSCSPISGHRSVSWYQQTPGQGLQFLFEYFSETQRNKGNFPGRFSGRQFSNSRSEMNVSTLELGDSALYLCASSLAVGRPEKLFFGSGTQLSVL.

This sequence joins TRBV19 and TRBJ1-4; D perhaps matches TRBD1 (5 bases). V was shortened by 7 bases and J by 10 bases, with 16 bases between the two germline ends. The CDR3 contains 13 residues. Germline lookup yields CDR1 LNHDA and CDR2 SQIVND (reference sequence). CDR3 protein: CASTERGHLKLFF. The CDR3 DNA reads as TGTGCCAGTACTGAACGAGGACACCTAAAACTGTTTTTT.

The rearrangement links TRBV19 to TRBJ2-7, with TRBD1 matching over 8 bases. The J segment lost 2 bases and the V segment lost 8 bases, leaving 8 bases of the junction unmatched. This CDR3 spans 14 amino acids. Germline V gene lookup returns CDR1 LNHDA and CDR2 SQIVND (reference sequence). The CDR3 DNA is TGTGCCAGTCGACCTGGACAGGGCCCCTACGAGCAGTACTTC. Translated, it gives CASRPGQGPYEQYF.

The V gene is TRBV12-3 or TRBV12-4, the J gene TRBJ2-5, with D possibly TRBD2 on 5 matching bases. V lost 2 bases and J lost 7, with 8 bases in between. The CDR3 contains 12 residues. CDR3 loop: CASSLRRGTQYF. The DNA for the CDR3 is TGTGCCAGCAGTTTAAGACGGGGGACCCAGTACTTC.

This clone was recorded once. The chain uses TRBV9 and TRBJ2-2; possible D gene TRBD2, 6 bases. CDR1 SGDLS and CDR2 YYNGEE come from the germline V gene. This CDR3 comprises 15 residues. V was shortened by 4 bases and J by 6 bases, with 16 bases between the two germline ends. For the CDR3, the DNA is TGTGCCAGCAGCCCCGAAGCGGGCCTTGCCGGGGAGCTGTTTTTT. Amino acid sequence: CASSPEAGLAGELFF.

V is TRBV3-1 (or the pseudogene TRBV3-2) and J is TRBJ2-7; maybe TRBD2 (6 bases). V was clipped by 0 bases and J by 1 base, with 10 bases between them. Germline V gene data show CDR1 as LGHDT and CDR2 as YNNKEL (reference sequence). This CDR3 has 15 residues. Here the CDR3 reads CASSQEGGISYEQYF. The CDR3 DNA follows: TGTGCCAGCAGCCAAGAGGGGGGAATTTCCTACGAGCAGTACTTC.